This T cell receptor (beta chain) was observed in a study of neurological immune-mediated disorders. Study results and caveats: No CDR3 amino acid sequences recurred among expanded clones across subjects, suggesting private repertoires in all groups. Patients with HTLV-1-associated myelopathy had the highest level of TCR clonal expansion, whereas patients with multiple sclerosis had the lowest level, falling beneath the level found in healthy controls.

From the 5' RACE reads, TCRdb called clonotypes with MiXCR, one entry per CDR3 protein. The repertoire has 14,000 or so distinct CDR3 sequences, more than 9% of them found once; the top ten carry 24%. CDR3 length equals 16 residues. After removal of 5 bases from V and 1 base from J, the junction contained 7 bases not matched to a gene. Germline CDR1 and CDR2: SGHTA and FQGNSA. By share, this clonotype counts as medium-sized. What it binds is unknown. Sequenced material: PBMCs. J is TRBJ2-3 and V is TRBV7-2; 9 nucleotides align to TRBD2. The source of this sequence is a woman aged 40 to 50 in good health. The CDR3 reads CASSNGGGRGTDTQYF. In nucleotides, the CDR3 is TGTGCCAGCAGCAACGGGGGCGGGAGGGGCACAGATACGCAGTATTTT.